The following is a TCR beta chain sequence with its context. No cognate antigen has been identified for it. There are no base qualities to consult, and no much larger clone falls within one base. Explained via the paper, the time point label denotes: cycle 4 day 1 (C4D1), after less than seven weeks of nivolumab. Relapse after autologous stem cell transplantation had occurred in all trial patients, and cohorts A, B and C were distinguished by prior brentuximab vedotin exposure. The trial cohort was composed of 56 patients with relapsed/refractory classical Hodgkin lymphoma, for whom complete response, partial response or progressive disease was recorded as best overall response. Single-agent nivolumab was administered to trial patients in the multi-cohort phase II CheckMate 205 trial. An independent review committee assessed best overall response using the 2007 International Working Group response criteria. Trial PBMCs were collected immediately before nivolumab initiation (C1D1) and during therapy at cycle 2 day 1 and cycle 4 day 1. Peripheral blood was collected in 8 mL Vacutainer Cell Preparation Tubes, from which PBMCs were isolated by centrifugation and then cryopreserved.

The data originate from a study of PD-1 blockade in classical Hodgkin lymphoma (dated by TCRdb to 2020 to 2022). With regard to the full study: Nivolumab dosing was 3 mg/kg intravenously every 2 weeks, continuing until either disease progression or unacceptable toxicity. A peripheral blood immune signature of response to PD-1 blockade in classical Hodgkin lymphoma was defined using TCR beta sequencing and CyTOF.

Study-level results and caveats: By C4D1, a significant rise was seen in CD4+ TCR diversity but not in CD8+ TCR diversity (p=0.0027 vs p=0.16), and the rise was most apparent among complete responders (p=0.02). The study was restricted to a single clinical trial cohort, and the causes of repertoire differences, possibly disease activity or prior therapy, were left undefined. Diversity was lower in patients who began nivolumab less than 1 year after ASCT, so these patients were left out of later analyses to avoid confounding by immune reconstitution. Trial patients achieving complete response had baseline diversity similar to newly diagnosed patients, whereas partial responders and progressors had significantly lower diversity. Baseline TCR diversity was reported to be lower in newly diagnosed patients than in healthy donors, and even lower in relapsed/refractory patients.

Genomic DNA was extracted with the Qiagen DNeasy kit from unsorted PBMCs and from negatively selected CD4+ and CD8+ fractions. Using primers that anneal to V and J segments, immunoSEQ multiplex PCR amplified the TCR beta CDR3 regions. A synthetic immune receptor repertoire was used to minimize amplification bias, and any residual bias was removed computationally once sequencing was done. Turning to the authors' computational methods: Custom Python scripts were used to quantify repertoire diversity as the Shannon entropy index. Unsorted, CD4+ and CD8+ repertoires were analyzed separately, except in combined analyses where CD4+ and CD8+ sequences were merged in silico. A clone counted as expanded when the clone's frequency after treatment rose at least 2-fold relative to C1D1, and clones undetected at baseline were given a pseudocount of 0.5. Clones with 0 or 1 copy at C1D1 were classified as singleton clones, and clones with 2 or more copies were classified as non-singleton clones. Clones expanded in unsorted samples were annotated as CD4+, CD8+ or unknown by matching protein sequences in sorted samples from the same patient. Wilcoxon tests on paired samples were used to test diversity changes from C1D1 to C4D1. This immuneACCESS table, as held by TCRdb, lists in-frame sequences with V and J called but not all clones. Of the missing ones, under half trace to an unresolved V gene in checked studies; the others have no known cause. The V and J calls and clone size were taken over from that table, and D and trimming were inferred from the DNA. Across this sample there are tens of thousands of clones, with over 70% seen only once. About a fifth of the sample is taken by the ten largest.

This clonotype was obtained from a human donor with classical Hodgkin lymphoma. This sample comprised peripheral blood mononuclear cells (PBMCs), obtained before the fourth cycle of nivolumab.

The DNA sequence is TGCGCCAGCAGCTTGGCGGCAACTAACACTGAAGCTTTCTTT. Protein translation: CASSLAATNTEAFF. The rearrangement combines TRBV5-1 with TRBJ1-1, with the D gene call left open. CDR1 SGHRS and CDR2 YFSETQ were looked up in the germline V gene. The junction carries 8 bases between V and J, which are trimmed by 0 bases and 2 bases respectively. There are 14 amino acids in the CDR3, from cysteine to phenylalanine inclusive. Solely the CDR3 DNA is kept, with 42 bases framed from the first base.